These 21 T cell receptor beta chains were sequenced from one sample in a study of regulatory T cells in long-lasting Graves disease. Time point indicated: persistent/refractory GD, antithyroid drugs over 5 years with positive TRAb. Preparation of the TCR library used RNA extracted from PBMCs. Assembly of TCR beta libraries relied on iRepertoire HTBI primers together with Arm-PCR of CDR3 regions. TCRdb reanalysed the multiplex PCR reads using MiXCR and keeps one entry per CDR3 protein. Of about 470,000 distinct CDR3 sequences listed, roughly 21% are singletons. The sequencing here drew on peripheral blood mononuclear cells (PBMCs), taken when the disease was refractory, from a patient treated with antithyroid drugs. Every receptor here comes from a female donor with Graves disease.

This clonotype has more than one count but fewer than ten. V is TRBV12-3 or TRBV12-4 and J is TRBJ2-2; D possibly corresponds to TRBD2 (6 bases). The CDR3 consists of 14 residues. With 0 bases removed from V and 10 bases from J, the gap between germline ends came to 12 bases. As DNA, the CDR3 is TGTGCCAGCAGTTTAGCGGGGACTTATTCGGAGCTGTTTTTT. This translates into CASSLAGTYSELFF.

The sample holds a few counts of this clonotype. The genes are TRBV6-2 or TRBV6-3 and TRBJ2-5; TRBD1 is a possible D gene (5 bases). The CDR3 consists of 15 residues. Germline lookup yields CDR1 MNHEY and CDR2 SVGEGT. Trimming took 5 bases from V and 2 from J, leaving 15 bases between them. The CDR3 is CASSQLRAGQETQYF. CDR3 nucleotide sequence: TGTGCCAGCAGTCAGCTTAGGGCAGGGCAAGAGACCCAGTACTTC.

This clonotype was counted only a few times. The chain recombines TRBV20-1 with TRBJ1-5, with D uncertain. The CDR3 is 19 amino acids. Trimming left V 3 bases short and J 0 bases short, with 24 bases between. Per the germline V gene, CDR1 is DFQATT and CDR2 is SNEGSKA (reference sequence). CDR3 amino acids: CSASRSLSRSKSSNQPQHF. CDR3 DNA: TGCAGTGCTAGTCGGTCTTTGTCCCGAAGTAAGTCTAGCAATCAGCCCCAGCATTTT.

This clonotype was counted only a few times. The V call is TRBV3-1, the J call TRBJ1-2, with TRBD1 matching 8 bases. V shed 1 base and J 2 bases; nucleotides not matched to a gene: 9. The CDR3 runs 17 residues. The germline gives CDR1 LGHDT, CDR2 YNNKEL (reference sequence). Written as DNA, the CDR3 is TGTGCCAGCAGCCAAGTGTACAGGGGGAGGTGGAACTATGGCTACACCTTC. This translates into CASSQVYRGRWNYGYTF. Together with reference TRBV3-1 and TRBJ1-2, the CDR3 gives the full variable domain: DTAVSQTPKYLVTQMGNDKSIKCEQNLGHDTMYWYKQDSKKFLKIMFSYNNKELIINETVPNRFSPKSPDKAHLNLHINSLELGDSAVYFCASSQVYRGRWNYGYTFGSGTRLTVV.

This clonotype appeared many times. This chain uses TRBV6-1 with TRBJ2-5, with a tentative D call TRBD1 (6 bases). The V end was cut by 7 bases, the J end by 2 bases, with 11 bases between. Germline V gene data show CDR1 as MNHNS and CDR2 as SASEGT. The CDR3 spans 13 residues. The CDR3 bases are TGTGCCAGCACCCTAAGGGGGCAAGAGACCCAGTACTTC. It codes for CASTLRGQETQYF.

This clonotype was seen ten or more times. The V call is TRBV6-2 or TRBV6-3, the J call TRBJ1-2, with D unclear. The germline V gene has CDR1 MNHEY and CDR2 SVGEGT. The V and J ends lost 6 bases and 4 bases respectively, with 12 bases between them. The CDR3 extends over 13 amino acids. CDR3 loop: CASRTRMAYGYTF. DNA of the CDR3: TGTGCCAGCAGGACACGGATGGCCTATGGCTACACCTTC.

This clonotype was seen at least ten times. J is TRBJ2-7 and V is TRBV3-1; D is ambiguous. From germline, CDR1 is LGHDT and CDR2 YNNKEL (reference sequence). The V and J ends lost 4 bases and 0 bases respectively, with 10 bases between them. The CDR3 consists of 14 residues. The CDR3 reads CASSPGDTSYEQYF. In DNA, the CDR3 is TGTGCCAGCAGCCCTGGCGACACCTCCTACGAGCAGTACTTC.

This clonotype was observed a handful of times. The rearrangement joins TRBV6-2 or TRBV6-3 to TRBJ1-1; TRBD1 aligns across 9 bases. With V trimmed by 5 bases and J by 5 bases, 6 bases remained unmatched. Germline V CDR1 and CDR2: MNHEY, SVGEGT. The CDR3 is 14 amino acids. Here the CDR3 reads CASSRQGGRTEAFF. The CDR3 DNA is TGTGCCAGCAGTCGACAGGGGGGAAGGACTGAAGCTTTCTTT.

This clonotype was recorded many times. The J gene is TRBJ1-2, the V gene TRBV2; TRBD1 is a possible D gene (5 bases). Trimming took off 3 bases at V and 3 bases at J, with 11 bases between the two ends. Germline lookup yields CDR1 SNHLY and CDR2 FYNNEI. The CDR3 runs to 14 residues. The CDR3 sequence: CASSDRVSYYGYTF. DNA of the CDR3: TGTGCCAGCAGTGACAGGGTCTCGTACTATGGCTACACCTTC.

V and J are TRBV7-9 and TRBJ1-2; 7 positions agree with TRBD1. The trim removed 5 bases at V and 0 bases at J, leaving 6 bases unmatched. Germline-derived CDR1 and CDR2 are SEHNR and FQNEAQ (reference sequence). The CDR3 loop spans 15 amino acids. The CDR3 sequence is CASSLGTDTNYGYTF. The DNA for the CDR3 is TGTGCCAGCAGCCTGGGGACAGATACTAACTATGGCTACACCTTC.

The chain links TRBV15 to TRBJ2-2; 7 bases fit TRBD2. After removal of 0 bases from V and 1 base from J, the junction contained 8 bases not matched to a gene. CDR1 and CDR2 from the germline V gene are LNHNV and YYDKDF (reference sequence). CDR3 length equals 18 residues. The CDR3 region is CATSRDSGLMGNTGELFF. The CDR3 DNA is TGTGCCACCAGCAGAGATAGCGGGCTGATGGGGAACACCGGGGAGCTGTTTTTT. Full variable domain (outside the CDR3, taken from reference TRBV15 and TRBJ2-2): DAMVIQNPRYQVTQFGKPVTLSCSQTLNHNVMYWYQQKSSQAPKLLFHYYDKDFNNEADTPDNFQSRRPNTSFCFLDIRSPGLGDTAMYLCATSRDSGLMGNTGELFFGEGSRLTVL.

There are many counts of this clonotype. V gene TRBV24-1 combines with J gene TRBJ1-1; D gene unclear. Deletions cut 3 bases from V and 0 bases from J, with 4 bases between. The CDR3 is 13 residues long. CDR1 is KGHDR, CDR2 SFDVKD, per germline. CDR3 coding DNA: TGTGCCACCAGTGATGGGATGAACACTGAAGCTTTCTTT. Its translation: CATSDGMNTEAFF.

This clonotype appeared once. This chain joins TRBV19 and TRBJ2-7; 10 nucleotides line up with TRBD1. The germline V gene encodes CDR1 LNHDA and CDR2 SQIVND (reference sequence). V was clipped by 5 bases and J by 6 bases; unmatched bases: 13. The CDR3 is 16 residues long. The DNA of the CDR3 is TGTGCCAGTAGTCCCCTCAGGGGACAGGGGTCCGGCGAGCAGTACTTC. This codes for CASSPLRGQGSGEQYF.

The chain carries TRBV7-9 and TRBJ2-7; 7 nucleotides match TRBD2. The CDR3 has 15 amino acids. Germline V gene data show CDR1 as SEHNR and CDR2 as FQNEAQ (reference sequence). V trimming: 5 bases; J trimming: 5 bases; junction bases outside the gene matches: 12. Written as DNA, the CDR3 is TGTGCCAGCAGCATTATTCCGACTAGCTTCGACGAGCAGTACTTC. As protein: CASSIIPTSFDEQYF.

This clonotype showed up just a few times. The chain recombines TRBV28 with TRBJ2-7; D may be TRBD1 (5 bases). Between the trimmed V and J ends, which lost 6 bases and 4 bases, there was a span of 22 bases. Germline V lookup: CDR1 MDHEN, CDR2 SYDVKM. The CDR3 has 16 residues. Here the CDR3 DNA reads TGTGCCAGCAGCCCCAGTGGGCAGGGCGCGAGGTACGAGCAGTACTTC. Encoded protein: CASSPSGQGARYEQYF.

This clonotype was observed a few times. The chain employs TRBV6-2 or TRBV6-3 and TRBJ2-1; weak D call: TRBD2 (5 bases). There are 17 residues in the CDR3. In germline, CDR1 is MNHEY, CDR2 SVGEGT. V lost 7 bases to trimming and J lost 3 bases, with 22 bases between them. CDR3 coding DNA: TGTGCCAGCACCCCCACCGCTAGGAGCGGCTACTACAATGAGCAGTTCTTC. Encoded protein: CASTPTARSGYYNEQFF.

The CDR3 DNA reads TGTGCCAGCAGCTTATCGGTGGGGGGCTCTGGGGCCAACGTCCTGACTTTC. This translates into CASSLSVGGSGANVLTF. The chain uses TRBV7-6 and TRBJ2-6, with a weak D call TRBD2 (6 bases). CDR1 is SGHVS and CDR2 is FNYEAQ in the germline V gene. Trimming took off 2 bases at V and 0 bases at J, with 11 bases between the two ends. The CDR3 is 17 amino acids.

This clonotype was counted a few times. This likely comes from a read error, as the CDR3 has no conserved phenylalanine or tryptophan at its end. V is TRBV2 and J is TRBJ1-5; D perhaps matches TRBD1 (6 bases). Germline assignment: CDR1 SNHLY and CDR2 FYNNEI. Trimming cost V 6 bases and J 4 bases, with 7 bases left between them. This CDR3 region has 12 residues. CDR3 bases: TGTGCCAGCAGCCAGGGGAATCAGCCCCAGCATCTT. Translation gives CASSQGNQPQHL.

To note about this clonotype: A far larger clone is just one base off, so this is likely a read error. The CDR3 sequence: CASSSDRGETRYF. The CDR3, as DNA: TGTGCCAGCAGTTCCGACAGGGGAGAGACCCGGTACTTC. The chain joins TRBV7-6 to TRBJ2-5; 8 bases match TRBD1. Germline V gene sequence: CDR1 SGHVS, CDR2 FNYEAQ. The length of the CDR3 is 13 residues.

The V and J genes are TRBV24-1 and TRBJ2-2; 8 nucleotides align to TRBD1. Unmatched junction bases numbered 4, after V lost 2 bases and J lost 6 bases. In germline, CDR1 is KGHDR, CDR2 SFDVKD. The CDR3 has 15 residues. The CDR3 region is CATSDSLQGAGELFF. The CDR3 region has the DNA TGTGCCACCAGTGATTCGCTACAGGGGGCCGGGGAGCTGTTTTTT.

This clonotype was seen ten or more times. The V and J genes are TRBV13 and TRBJ2-2; maybe TRBD1 (6 bases). The CDR3 sequence is 16 residues long. Germline CDR1 reads PRHDT; CDR2 reads FYEKMQ (reference sequence). The V end was cut by 5 bases, the J end by 1 base, with 14 bases between. Here the CDR3 DNA reads TGTGCCAGCAGCACTGGGACAAAATGGAACACCGGGGAGCTGTTTTTT. It specifies CASSTGTKWNTGELFF.